These T cell receptor beta chains were read from a single sample in a study of T cells in Graves' hyperthyroidism and ophthalmopathy. TCRdb called the multiplex PCR reads again in MiXCR, with one record for every CDR3 protein. The sample carries 250,000 to 300,000 distinct CDR3 sequences, around 20% recorded once. Sequenced sample: blood. The receptors originated from a middle-aged man with Graves' ophthalmopathy. The CDR3 runs from the conserved cysteine through the conserved F or W. The D gene is left open where the match is weak. Only some rows state a clone size, as once, few, many or a class for expanded clones.

j_gene	d_gene	abundance	v_gene	CDR3aa	CDR3nt
TRBJ1-1	TRBD1	once	TRBV4-2	CASSRSGQVAEAFF	TGTGCCAGCAGCCGATCCGGACAGGTCGCTGAAGCTTTCTTT
TRBJ2-1	TRBD1	-	TRBV28	CASSNRGQHNEQFF	TGTGCCAGCAGCAACAGGGGACAGCACAATGAGCAGTTCTTC
TRBJ2-4	TRBD2	many	TRBV20-1	CSAKGLAALAKNIQYF	TGCAGTGCTAAAGGACTAGCGGCTCTAGCCAAAAACATTCAGTACTTC
TRBJ2-1	TRBD2	-	TRBV5-4	CASSSGGTGTSGKSYNEQFF	TGTGCCAGCAGCTCTGGGGGGACCGGGACTAGCGGCAAGTCCTACAATGAGCAGTTCTTC
TRBJ2-1	TRBD2	few	TRBV12-3/TRBV12-4	CANLAGGRSSYNEQFF	TGTGCCAATCTAGCGGGAGGGCGGAGCTCCTACAATGAGCAGTTCTTC
TRBJ2-1	-	many	TRBV7-3	CASSHRREPPGNEQFF	TGTGCCAGCAGCCACCGGCGCGAGCCCCCGGGCAATGAGCAGTTCTTC
TRBJ2-1	TRBD2	few	TRBV27	CASSLRAGISYNEQFF	TGTGCCAGCAGTTTAAGAGCGGGGATCTCCTACAATGAGCAGTTCTTC
TRBJ1-3	TRBD1	few	TRBV3-1	CASSQSGTASGNTIYF	TGTGCCAGCAGCCAGTCCGGGACAGCCTCTGGAAACACCATATATTTT
TRBJ2-3	-	-	TRBV10-1	CASSEEGVGTDTQYF	TGCGCCAGCAGTGAGGAGGGAGTTGGCACAGATACGCAGTATTTT
TRBJ2-1	TRBD1	-	TRBV28	CASDRGGVNEQFF	TGTGCCAGCGACAGGGGGGGGGTCAATGAGCAGTTCTTC
TRBJ2-1	-	many	TRBV5-8	CASSSARPGYQFF	TGTGCCAGCAGCTCTGCTAGACCCGGGTATCAGTTCTTC
TRBJ1-1	-	few	TRBV12-5	CASGLSGDYTEAFF	TGTGCTAGTGGTTTGTCCGGGGATTACACTGAAGCTTTCTTT
TRBJ1-1	-	-	TRBV12-3/TRBV12-4	CASSYQTEAFF	TGTGCCAGCAGCTATCAAACTGAAGCTTTCTTT
TRBJ1-2	TRBD1	-	TRBV7-8	CASSLELAGGVGYTF	TGTGCCAGCAGCTTAGAATTGGCAGGGGGGGTTGGCTACACCTTC
TRBJ2-2	TRBD2	-	TRBV7-3	CASSLPGLAGGYTGELFF	TGTGCCAGCAGCTTGCCGGGACTAGCGGGAGGGTACACCGGGGAGCTGTTTTTT
TRBJ2-7	TRBD1	few	TRBV27	CASSPSTGINEQYF	TGTGCCAGCAGTCCTTCGACAGGGATAAACGAGCAGTACTTC
TRBJ2-7	TRBD2	many	TRBV5-1	CASRRLAGDYEQYF	TGCGCCAGCAGGCGTCTAGCGGGAGACTACGAGCAGTACTTC
TRBJ1-1	-	many	TRBV12-3/TRBV12-4	CASSLARLNTEAFF	TGTGCCAGCAGTTTAGCCAGGTTGAACACTGAAGCTTTCTTT
TRBJ2-7	-	many	TRBV20-1	CSARTPEGTGSYEQYF	TGCAGTGCTAGAACCCCCGAAGGAACTGGATCCTACGAGCAGTACTTC
TRBJ2-4	-	-	TRBV2	CASSIQTVAKNIQYF	TGTGCCAGCAGTATCCAAACGGTAGCCAAAAACATTCAGTACTTC
TRBJ2-7	-	many	TRBV18	CASSLSGFPYEQYF	TGTGCCAGCTCACTGTCAGGGTTCCCCTACGAGCAGTACTTC
TRBJ2-5	-	many	TRBV20-1	CSASGWGGRGETQYF	TGCAGTGCTAGTGGCTGGGGGGGGCGTGGAGAGACCCAGTACTTC
TRBJ1-4	-	-	TRBV28	CASSFGGGIGINEKLFF	TGTGCCAGCAGTTTCGGAGGGGGGATCGGGATTAATGAAAAACTGTTTTTT
TRBJ1-5	TRBD1	once	TRBV7-9	CASSSRQGGKQPQHF	TGTGCCAGCAGCAGCCGACAGGGCGGGAAACAGCCCCAGCATTTT
TRBJ2-1	-	few	TRBV6-5	CASSYEPLGEQFF	TGTGCCAGCAGTTACGAACCTTTGGGTGAGCAGTTCTTC
TRBJ1-1	TRBD1	many	TRBV18	CASAPDRARTILMNTEAFF	TGTGCCAGCGCCCCGGACAGGGCGAGGACGATTCTCATGAACACTGAAGCTTTCTTT
TRBJ2-1	-	many	TRBV11-2	CASSWGRSSYNEQFF	TGTGCCAGCTCCTGGGGGAGGTCCTCCTACAATGAGCAGTTCTTC
TRBJ1-1	-	many	TRBV28	CASSLPLQNTEAFF	TGTGCCAGCAGTCTACCCCTCCAGAACACTGAAGCTTTCTTT
TRBJ2-3	-	many	TRBV28	CASNPIQPQYF	TGTGCCAGCAACCCCATCCAGCCGCAGTATTTT
TRBJ1-1	-	-	TRBV19	CASRWSNTEAFF	TGTGCCAGTAGGTGGTCGAACACTGAAGCTTTCTTT
TRBJ1-2	TRBD1	few	TRBV24-1	CATSGSQGNYGYTF	TGTGCCACCAGTGGATCACAGGGGAACTATGGCTACACCTTC
TRBJ2-1	TRBD1	many	TRBV20-1	CSATGQGRANEQFF	TGCAGTGCTACCGGACAGGGTAGGGCTAATGAGCAGTTCTTC
TRBJ1-2	-	few	TRBV5-6	CASSLGNDGYTF	TGTGCCAGCAGCTTAGGGAATGACGGCTACACCTTC
TRBJ2-3	-	many	TRBV28	CASSLGWGDGDTQYF	TGTGCCAGCAGTTTGGGCTGGGGGGACGGGGATACGCAGTATTTT
TRBJ2-5	TRBD2	few	TRBV5-7	CASSLVEGGLAGIKETQYF	TGTGCCAGCAGCTTGGTGGAAGGGGGACTAGCGGGGATCAAAGAGACCCAGTACTTC
TRBJ2-5	-	few	TRBV5-8	CASSSPGPYQETQYF	TGTGCCAGCAGCTCCCCCGGGCCCTACCAAGAGACCCAGTACTTC
TRBJ2-7	TRBD1	many	TRBV20-1	CSARGQGLPHEQYF	TGCAGTGCTAGGGGACAGGGATTACCCCACGAGCAGTACTTC
TRBJ1-1	TRBD1	few	TRBV9	CASSVEPGQGGTEAFF	TGTGCCAGCAGCGTAGAGCCAGGACAGGGTGGCACTGAAGCTTTCTTT
TRBJ1-1	-	many	TRBV28	CASSLPVAGGTEAFF	TGTGCCAGCAGTTTACCGGTGGCGGGTGGGACTGAAGCTTTCTTT
TRBJ2-3	-	few	TRBV10-1	CASSEGGRGSTDTQYF	TGCGCCAGCAGTGAGGGGGGTCGGGGGAGCACAGATACGCAGTATTTT
TRBJ2-7	TRBD2	-	TRBV29-1	CSVEGTSGFYEQYF	TGCAGCGTTGAAGGGACTAGCGGTTTCTACGAGCAGTACTTC
TRBJ1-5	-	many	TRBV2	CASSLGNSNQPQHF	TGTGCCAGCAGCCTCGGGAATAGCAATCAGCCCCAGCATTTT
TRBJ1-3	-	few	TRBV10-3	CAISDTESPSGNTIYF	TGTGCCATCAGTGATACGGAGAGCCCCTCTGGAAACACCATATATTTT
TRBJ2-2	-	-	TRBV7-9	CASSQPRGELFF	TGTGCCAGCAGCCAACCAAGGGGGGAGCTGTTTTTT
TRBJ2-2	-	-	TRBV12-3/TRBV12-4	CATMGNRFANTGELFF	TGTGCCACCATGGGTAACAGGTTTGCGAACACCGGGGAGCTGTTTTTT
TRBJ2-7	TRBD2	many	TRBV7-2	CASSLYHPLAGAPYEQYF	TGTGCCAGCAGCTTATACCACCCACTAGCGGGAGCCCCCTACGAGCAGTACTTC
TRBJ2-1	TRBD2	many	TRBV7-9	CASSPNAGGYNEQFF	TGTGCCAGCAGCCCCAACGCGGGGGGCTACAATGAGCAGTTCTTC
TRBJ2-7	-	many	TRBV11-1	CASSLVQVTYEQYF	TGTGCCAGCAGCTTAGTACAGGTTACCTACGAGCAGTACTTC
TRBJ1-1	-	few	TRBV6-1	CASSESGMPEAFF	TGTGCCAGCAGTGAATCAGGGATGCCTGAAGCTTTCTTT
TRBJ1-4	TRBD1	-	TRBV28	CASSPDRGEDEKLFF	TGTGCCAGCAGCCCCGACAGGGGAGAAGATGAAAAACTGTTTTTT
TRBJ1-1	-	-	TRBV6-1	CASSALMNTEAFF	TGTGCCAGCAGTGCCCTCATGAACACTGAAGCTTTCTTT
TRBJ2-5	TRBD1	-	TRBV6-1	CASSASGDRGQETQYF	TGTGCCAGCAGCGCTTCGGGGGACAGGGGTCAAGAGACCCAGTACTTC